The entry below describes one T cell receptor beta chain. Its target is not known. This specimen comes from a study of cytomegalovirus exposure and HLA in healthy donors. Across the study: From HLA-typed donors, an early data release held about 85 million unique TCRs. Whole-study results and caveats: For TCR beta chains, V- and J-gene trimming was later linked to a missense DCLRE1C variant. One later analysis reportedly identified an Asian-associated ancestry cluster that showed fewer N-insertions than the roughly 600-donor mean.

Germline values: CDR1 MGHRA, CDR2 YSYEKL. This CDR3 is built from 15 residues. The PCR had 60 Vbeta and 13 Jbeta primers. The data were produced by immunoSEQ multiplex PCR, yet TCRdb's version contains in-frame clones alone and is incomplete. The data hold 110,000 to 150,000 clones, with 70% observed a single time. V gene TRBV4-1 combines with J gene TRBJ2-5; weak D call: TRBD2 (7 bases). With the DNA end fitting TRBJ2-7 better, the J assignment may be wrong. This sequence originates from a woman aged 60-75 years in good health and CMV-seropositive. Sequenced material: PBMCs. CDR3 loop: CASSYREGSSYEQYF. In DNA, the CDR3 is TGCGCCAGCAGTTACAGGGAGGGGAGCTCCTACGAGCAGTACTTC.